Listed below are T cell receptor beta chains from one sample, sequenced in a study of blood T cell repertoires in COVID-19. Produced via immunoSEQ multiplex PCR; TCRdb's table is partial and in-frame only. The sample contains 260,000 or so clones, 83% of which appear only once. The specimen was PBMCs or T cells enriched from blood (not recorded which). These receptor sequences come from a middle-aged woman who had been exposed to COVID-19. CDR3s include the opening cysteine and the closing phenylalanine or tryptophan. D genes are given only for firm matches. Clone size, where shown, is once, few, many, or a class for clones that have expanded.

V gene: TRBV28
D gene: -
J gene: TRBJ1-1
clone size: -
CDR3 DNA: TGTGCCAGCAGTTTAGGCACAGGGCGGTACACTGAAGCTTTCTTT
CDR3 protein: CASSLGTGRYTEAFF

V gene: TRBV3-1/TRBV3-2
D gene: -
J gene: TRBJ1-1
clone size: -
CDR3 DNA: TGTGCCAGCAGCCAAGTAAGGACAGTGAACACTGAAGCTTTCTTT
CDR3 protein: CASSQVRTVNTEAFF

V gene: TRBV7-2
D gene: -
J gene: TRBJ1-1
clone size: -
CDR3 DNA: TGTGCCAGCAGCTTAGGGCAGGGGAACGCTGAAGCTTTCTTT
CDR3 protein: CASSLGQGNAEAFF

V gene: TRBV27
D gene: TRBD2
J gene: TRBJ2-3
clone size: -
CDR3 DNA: TGTGCCAGCAGGGCATACGGGCTAGCGGGGGGGCCAGGCACAGATACGCAGTATTTT
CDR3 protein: CASRAYGLAGGPGTDTQYF

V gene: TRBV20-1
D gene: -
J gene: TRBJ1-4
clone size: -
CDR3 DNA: TGCAGTGCGAGTCGGACGGGGGGTAATGAAAAACTGTTTTTT
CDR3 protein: CSASRTGGNEKLFF

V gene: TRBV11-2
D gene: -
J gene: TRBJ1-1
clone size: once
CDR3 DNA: TGTGCCAGCAGCTTAGAGACAACCAACACTGAAGCTTTCTTT
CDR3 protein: CASSLETTNTEAFF

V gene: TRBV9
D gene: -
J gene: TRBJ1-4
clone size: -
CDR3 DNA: TGTGCCAGCAGCGTAGGGTTGGTAGCAACTAATGAAAAACTGTTTTTT
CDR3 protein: CASSVGLVATNEKLFF

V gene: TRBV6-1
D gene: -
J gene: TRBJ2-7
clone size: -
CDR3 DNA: TGTGCCAGCAGTGAAGGTTTCACCTACGAGCAGTACTTC
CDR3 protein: CASSEGFTYEQYF

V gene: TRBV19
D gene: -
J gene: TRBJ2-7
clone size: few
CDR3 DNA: TGTGCCAGTATGCGGGGTTACGAGCAGTACTTC
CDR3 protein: CASMRGYEQYF

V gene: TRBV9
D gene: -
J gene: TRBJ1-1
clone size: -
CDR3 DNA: TGTGCCAGCAGCGTAGCCAGGGAGGGCACTGAAGCTTTCTTT
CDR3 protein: CASSVAREGTEAFF

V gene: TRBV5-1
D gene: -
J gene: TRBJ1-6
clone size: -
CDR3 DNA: TGCGCCAGCAGCTTGGCAGGAACTAATTCACCCCTCCACTTT
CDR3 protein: CASSLAGTNSPLHF

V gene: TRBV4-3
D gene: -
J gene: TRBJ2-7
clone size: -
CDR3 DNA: TGCGCCAGTCTCTCAGGGGGAGGAACCTACGAGCAGTACTTC
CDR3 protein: CASLSGGGTYEQYF

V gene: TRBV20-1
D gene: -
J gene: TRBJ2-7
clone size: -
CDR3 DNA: TGCAGTGCTAGTCAGGGCAGGGGCTACGAGCAGTACTTC
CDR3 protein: CSASQGRGYEQYF

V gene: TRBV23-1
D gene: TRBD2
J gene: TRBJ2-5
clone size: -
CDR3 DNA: TGCGCCAGCAGTCAATCCCTCCCCGTTGGGGGGGTCAAAGAGACCCAGTACTTC
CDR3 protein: CASSQSLPVGGVKETQYF

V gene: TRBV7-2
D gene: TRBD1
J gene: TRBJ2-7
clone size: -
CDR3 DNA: TGTGCCAGCAGCGAGTCCCGGGACAGGGTTTACGAGCAGTACTTC
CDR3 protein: CASSESRDRVYEQYF

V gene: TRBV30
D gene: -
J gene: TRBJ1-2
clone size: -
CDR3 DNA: TGTGCCTGGCGGGGAGGCCCGAGTTCCCAGTATGGCTACACCTTC
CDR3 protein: CAWRGGPSSQYGYTF

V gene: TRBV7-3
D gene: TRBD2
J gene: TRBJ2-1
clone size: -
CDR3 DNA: TGTGCCAGCAGCCCCGTTGGGGGTAGCGGGGGGGCGGATGAGCAGTTCTTC
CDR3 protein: CASSPVGGSGGADEQFF

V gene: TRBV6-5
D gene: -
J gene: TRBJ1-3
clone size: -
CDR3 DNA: TGTGCCAGCAGTTCTACTGGAAACACCATATATTTT
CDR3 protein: CASSSTGNTIYF

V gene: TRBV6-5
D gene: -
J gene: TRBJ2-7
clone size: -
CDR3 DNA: TGTGCCAGCACCTTTGGGGGCGGGGGCGAGCAGTACTTC
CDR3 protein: CASTFGGGGEQYF

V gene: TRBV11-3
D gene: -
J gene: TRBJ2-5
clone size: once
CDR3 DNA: TGTGCCAGCAGCCCGGGACAAGAAGAGACCCAGTACTTC
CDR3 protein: CASSPGQEETQYF

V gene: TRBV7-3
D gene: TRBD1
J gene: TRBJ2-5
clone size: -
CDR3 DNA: TGTGCCAGCAGCCCAGGGGGCGGGGAGACCCAGTACTTC
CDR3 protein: CASSPGGGETQYF

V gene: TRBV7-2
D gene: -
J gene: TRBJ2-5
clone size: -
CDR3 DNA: TGTGCCAGCAAAATGGGGGGGGCGGAGACCCAGTACTTC
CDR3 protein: CASKMGGAETQYF

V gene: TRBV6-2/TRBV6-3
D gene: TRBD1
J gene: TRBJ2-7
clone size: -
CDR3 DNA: TGTGCCAGCAGTTCCCACGGTTTTGACAGGGGAATTCCCTACGAGCAGTACTTC
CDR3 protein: CASSSHGFDRGIPYEQYF

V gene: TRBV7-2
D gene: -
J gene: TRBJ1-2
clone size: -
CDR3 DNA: TGTGCCAGCAGCTTATCTCCAGATCTCTATGGCTACACCTTC
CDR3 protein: CASSLSPDLYGYTF

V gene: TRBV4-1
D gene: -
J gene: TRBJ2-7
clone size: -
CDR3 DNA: TGCGCCAGCAGCAACTTACCAGGGACTGGAAGCTCCTACGAGCAGTACTTC
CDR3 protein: CASSNLPGTGSSYEQYF

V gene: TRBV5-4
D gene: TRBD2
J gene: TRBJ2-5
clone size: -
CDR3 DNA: TGTGCCAGCAGCTGGAGAGCGGGGGGGTACCAAGAGACCCAGTACTTC
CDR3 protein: CASSWRAGGYQETQYF

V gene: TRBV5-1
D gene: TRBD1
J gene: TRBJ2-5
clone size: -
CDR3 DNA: TGCGCCAGCACCTGGTTGCCGGGACAGGGGAACCAAGAGACCCAGTACTTC
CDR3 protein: CASTWLPGQGNQETQYF

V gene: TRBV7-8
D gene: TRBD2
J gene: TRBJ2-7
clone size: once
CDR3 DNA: TGTGCCAGCAGACAAAGCGGGGGGACGTCCTACGAGCAGTACTTC
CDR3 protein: CASRQSGGTSYEQYF

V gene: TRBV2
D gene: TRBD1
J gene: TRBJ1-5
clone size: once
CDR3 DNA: TGTGCCAGCAGTGAATTTCTCGACAGGGGGAATATCGGCAATCAGCCCCAGCATTTT
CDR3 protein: CASSEFLDRGNIGNQPQHF

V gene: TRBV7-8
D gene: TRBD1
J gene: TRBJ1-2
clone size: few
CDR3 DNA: TGTGCCAGCAGCTTAGCGACAGGGGGTACTGGCTACACCTTC
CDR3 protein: CASSLATGGTGYTF

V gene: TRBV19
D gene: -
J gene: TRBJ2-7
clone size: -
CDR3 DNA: TGTGCCAGTAGTATACGAGACAGGAACTCCTACCACGAGCAGTACTTC
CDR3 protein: CASSIRDRNSYHEQYF

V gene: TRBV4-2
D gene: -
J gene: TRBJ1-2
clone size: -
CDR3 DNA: TGTGCCAGCAGCCAAGTCCGGGCAGGGTACTATGGCTACACCTTC
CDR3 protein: CASSQVRAGYYGYTF

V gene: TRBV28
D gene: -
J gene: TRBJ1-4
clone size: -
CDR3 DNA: TGTGCCAGCAGTGCTCAGGGTGCAACTAATGAAAAACTGTTTTTT
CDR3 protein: CASSAQGATNEKLFF

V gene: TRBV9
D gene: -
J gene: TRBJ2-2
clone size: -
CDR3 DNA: TGTGCCAGCAGCGTAGGGGTCGGCGGGGACGCAGGGGAGCTGTTTTTT
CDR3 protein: CASSVGVGGDAGELFF

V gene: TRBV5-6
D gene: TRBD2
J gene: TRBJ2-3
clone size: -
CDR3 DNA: TGTGCCAGCAGCCGAGCTAGCGGGGGTAGCACAGATACGCAGTATTTT
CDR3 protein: CASSRASGGSTDTQYF

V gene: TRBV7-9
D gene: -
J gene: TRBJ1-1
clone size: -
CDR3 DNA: TGTGCCAGCAGCTTTCTGTGGTCCTCGGGCACTGAAGCTTTCTTT
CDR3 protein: CASSFLWSSGTEAFF

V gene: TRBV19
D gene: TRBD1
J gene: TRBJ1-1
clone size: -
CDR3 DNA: TGTGCCAGTAGGGGCAGGGGGCGGTTTTACACTGAAGCTTTCTTT
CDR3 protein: CASRGRGRFYTEAFF

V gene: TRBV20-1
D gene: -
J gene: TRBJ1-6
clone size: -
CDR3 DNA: TGCAGTGCTAGTCCGGACAGTTATAATTCACCCCTCCACTTT
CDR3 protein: CSASPDSYNSPLHF

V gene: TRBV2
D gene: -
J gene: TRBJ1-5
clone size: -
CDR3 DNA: TGTGCCAGCAGTGAAACGCTGGCGGAGCCCCAGCATTTT
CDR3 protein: CASSETLAEPQHF

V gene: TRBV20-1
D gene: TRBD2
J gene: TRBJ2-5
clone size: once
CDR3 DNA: TGCAGTGCTAGTCTACCTATACTCCGGGGGGTCCAAGAGACCCAGTACTTC
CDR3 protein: CSASLPILRGVQETQYF

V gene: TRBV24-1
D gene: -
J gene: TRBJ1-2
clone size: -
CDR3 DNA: TGTGCCACCAGTGACTCGTCGACCGGGGGAAACTATGGCTACACCTTC
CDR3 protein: CATSDSSTGGNYGYTF

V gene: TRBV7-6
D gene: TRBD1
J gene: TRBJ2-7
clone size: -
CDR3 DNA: TGTGCCAGCAGCTCCGGGACAGACACTAGCTACGAGCAGTACTTC
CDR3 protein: CASSSGTDTSYEQYF

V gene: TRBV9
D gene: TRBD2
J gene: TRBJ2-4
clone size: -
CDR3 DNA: TGTGCCAGCAGCGCAGCTGGACTAGCGGGAAACATTCAGTACTTC
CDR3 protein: CASSAAGLAGNIQYF

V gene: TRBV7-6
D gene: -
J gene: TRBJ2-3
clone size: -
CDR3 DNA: TGTGCCAGCAGCTTAGGGCACCAAACAGATACGCAGTATTTT
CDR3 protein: CASSLGHQTDTQYF

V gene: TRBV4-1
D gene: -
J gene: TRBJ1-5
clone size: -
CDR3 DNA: TGCGCCAGCAGCCCACGGGACAAAAATCAGCCCCAGCATTTT
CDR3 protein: CASSPRDKNQPQHF

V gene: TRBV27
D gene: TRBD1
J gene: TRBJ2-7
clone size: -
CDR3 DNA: TGTGCCAGCAGGGGGACAGGGCTGTCCTACGAGCAGTACTTC
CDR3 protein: CASRGTGLSYEQYF